This TCR beta chain was sequenced during a study of human T cells and chemical hapten exposure (dated by TCRdb to about 2021). Turning to the overall study: For sensitization, 2% DPC in acetone was applied to a roughly 2 cm by roughly 2 cm area of upper inner arm skin. Blood samples were taken from patients before sensitization (week 0) and then at 2, 6 and about 24 weeks after DPC sensitization. Patients additionally received weekly therapeutic DPC doses to the scalp throughout the approximately 22-week study period. The libraries were sequenced as a pool, and the TCR yield per sample differed mostly because of small variations in library volumes within the pool. The patient cohort, mostly female, included alopecia areata with under or over 50% scalp involvement, alopecia totalis and alopecia universalis. This study followed changes in the peripheral blood TCR repertoire in vivo during primary and secondary sensitization of alopecia patients to the hapten diphenylcyclopropenone (DPC). Blood for TCR sequencing was provided by twenty-nine alopecia patients at one to four time points (pre-sensitization, 2, 6 and 24 weeks). Patch testing on the upper back used Finn chambers containing 0.01% DPC, with scoring done after 6 days according to International Contact Dermatitis Research Group standards.

Libraries came from RACE. TCRdb names NextSeq 500 as the instrument used. During library preparation, unique molecular identifiers were attached to individual cDNA molecules so that TCRs could be counted quantitatively and reproducibly. From each blood RNA sample, both TCR alpha and TCR beta chains were sequenced. The study's processing was this. A median of around 96,000 TCRs per sample was observed, with a range of 23,224 to 690,600. V, J and CDR3 annotation of the TCR reads was carried out using the Decombinator software suite. For the PS versus PT1 abundance plots, all samples were subsampled to the same number of TCRs (28,000). Expanded TCRs were defined as absent before sensitization and observed at least eight times at the 2-week time point. TCRdb itself trimmed the public reads at Q25 with fastp, ran MiXCR and retained productive beta chains. Rows matching on CDR3 protein sequence are summarized as one entry with the most common DNA and genes. In this record, the V and J calls reflect TCRdb's handling and not the investigators' own analysis. The sample table shows 150,000 to 200,000 distinct CDR3 sequences, and roughly 30% are seen once. Roughly 3% of the sample belongs to the ten largest clones.

What this sample's time point label stands for: pre-sensitization, week 0. The sample's treatment or condition label is to be understood as: therapeutic diphenylcyclopropenone sensitization with weekly scalp DPC. At every patch-test visit, the blood draw took place before the patch test was put on. Patients were considered eligible if aged 18 to 70, diagnosed with alopecia and deemed suitable for DPC therapy, and patients were excluded if pregnant. Total RNA was extracted from unfractionated whole blood collected in Tempus Blood RNA tubes. In the case of this clonotype: Its antigen remains unidentified. The sample holds no much larger clone one base away, and base qualities are not on file.

Looking up the germline V gene yields CDR1 SGHTA and CDR2 FQGNSA. The cysteine opens and the phenylalanine closes a CDR3 of 13 amino acids. Only the CDR3 region is kept as DNA, spanning 39 bases read in frame from base 1. The V and J ends are trimmed by 1 base and 5 bases, leaving 8 bases between them. What the research found in general, with its limitations: Because all patients had alopecia, a presumed autoimmune disease, the immune response of the patients might differ from that of healthy individuals. Expanded TCRs formed significantly more large CDR3 similarity clusters than pre-sensitization or healthy control sets, consistent with antigen-driven responses. After repeated subsampling, the strength of the expansion versus patch-test correlation and the threshold at which it became significant changed. DPC sensitization did not change the number of TCRs with a frequency above 1 in 1000, and there was no evidence of changes in global repertoire structure. Patch test score correlated positively with the number of PT1 expanded TCRs, reaching significance at thresholds 8, 16 and 32 but not at 4.

The sequence links TRBV7-2 to TRBJ2-5, with the D gene uncertain. The sample consisted of whole blood, taken in connection with sensitization to the hapten diphenylcyclopropenone (DPC). The TCR sequence derives from a woman aged 25 to 39 with alopecia areata. Some clones in this sample may be carry-over from other donors' samples. Read as DNA, the sequence is TGTGCCAGCAGCTTAGACTATCTGGAGACCCAGTACTTC. Translated, it gives CASSLDYLETQYF.